These T cell receptor beta chains were read from a single sample in a study of response to subunit inactivated influenza vaccine. Via MiXCR, TCRdb re-called the RT-PCR reads, giving one row per CDR3 protein. The data show more than 400,000 distinct CDR3 sequences, with 9.5% to 13% seen just once and approximately 12% held by the top ten. Sample: PBMCs from blood, taken about 6 weeks after vaccination. Receptors originate from a man between 45 and 60 years old who received an inactivated influenza vaccine. Both conserved end residues are part of each CDR3. D genes are given only for firm matches. Some rows have no size entry. The others give once, few or many, or a class for an expanded clone.

>-|TRBJ2-3|TRBV5-6|-
TGTGCCAGCAGGGTTGATGAGGGGGTTACGCAGTATTTT
CASRVDEGVTQYF
>-|TRBJ1-4|TRBV2|-
TGTGCCAGCAGTGACGGGTACGCTGAAAAACTGTTTTTT
CASSDGYAEKLFF
>-|TRBJ2-6|TRBV7-2|-
TGTGCCAGCAGCTCAAGGCTAGGTGGTGGGGCCAACGTCCTGACTTTC
CASSSRLGGGANVLTF
>many|TRBJ1-1|TRBV12-3/TRBV12-4|-
TGTGCCAGCAGTCAAGACCAGAACACTGAAGCTTTCTTT
CASSQDQNTEAFF
>few|TRBJ1-5|TRBV20-1|TRBD1
TGCAGTGCTAGAGATCCCGACAGGGAACCCAATCAGCCCCAGCATTTT
CSARDPDREPNQPQHF
>-|TRBJ1-1|TRBV12-3/TRBV12-4|-
TGTGCCAGCAGTTTAGCGCTAGGGTACACTGAAGCTTTCTTT
CASSLALGYTEAFF
>-|TRBJ2-7|TRBV7-2|TRBD1
TGTGCCAGCGGGACCGGGACAGGGGGTGTCGAGCAGTACTTC
CASGTGTGGVEQYF
>few|TRBJ1-2|TRBV18|TRBD1
TGTGCCAGCTCATCTTCGGGACAGGCCAACTATGGCTACACCTTC
CASSSSGQANYGYTF
>few|TRBJ1-5|TRBV29-1|-
TGCAGCGTCGCATTCTCCAGTACAAGCAATCAGCCCCAGCATTTT
CSVAFSSTSNQPQHF
>-|TRBJ1-4|TRBV20-1|-
TGCAGTGCTAGCGAGGGATTCACTAATGAAAAACTGTTTTTT
CSASEGFTNEKLFF
>-|TRBJ1-2|TRBV4-3|TRBD1
TGCGCCAGCAGCAGAGATCTCGGGACAGCCGCTAACACCTTC
CASSRDLGTAANTF
>few|TRBJ2-1|TRBV7-2|TRBD1
TGTGCCAGCAGCTTCCCGGGACAGTACAATGAGCAGTTCTTC
CASSFPGQYNEQFF
>-|TRBJ1-2|TRBV5-1|-
TGCGCCAGCAGCTTGACCGTCCGGGACGGATCTTCTACCTTC
CASSLTVRDGSSTF
>few|TRBJ2-6|TRBV24-1|-
TGTGCCACCAGTGATCCCCGGGGGGCCAACGTCCTGACTTTC
CATSDPRGANVLTF